These 18 T cell receptor beta chains were all obtained from the same sample, sequenced in a study of Ad26.COV2.S vaccination and SARS-CoV-2 variants. The treatment denotes: around 19 received Ad26.COV2.S at low or high dose, single or two shots; about 5 received placebo; per-sample allocation not given. The investigators took samples on day 63 after the first vaccine or placebo injection. Assay used: immunoSEQ multiplex PCR; TCRdb lists only in-frame clones, some missing. The profile shows about 220,000 clones, roughly 90% of them singletons. Sequenced here: peripheral blood, sampled in a trial of Ad26.COV2.S vaccine versus placebo. All receptors derive from a person between 18 and 65 years old who received the Ad26.COV2.S COVID-19 vaccine or a placebo.

The chain is built from TRBV28 and TRBJ1-5; D is perhaps TRBD1 (6 bases). CDR1 is MDHEN, CDR2 SYDVKM, per germline. V lost 5 bases, J lost 5 bases, and 16 bases lay in between. CDR3 length equals 15 residues. The CDR3 here is CASSLHLGGDQPQHF. The CDR3 DNA sequence: TGTGCCAGCAGTCTCCACTTGGGGGGCGATCAGCCCCAGCATTTT.

The chain joins TRBV18 to TRBJ2-3; no clear D gene. V lost 0 bases and J 9 bases, leaving 10 bases between the germline ends. This CDR3 region has 13 residues. The germline V gene encodes CDR1 KGHSH and CDR2 LQKENI. CDR3 DNA: TGTGCCAGCTCACCACCGAACCCTCTAACGCAGTATTTT. Residues: CASSPPNPLTQYF. Based on the CDR3 plus reference TRBV18 and TRBJ2-3, the full variable domain is NAGVMQNPRHLVRRRGQEARLRCSPMKGHSHVYWYRQLPEEGLKFMVYLQKENIIDESGMPKERFSAEFPKEGPSILRIQQVVRGDSAAYFCASSPPNPLTQYFGPGTRLTVL.

V usage is TRBV5-1 and J usage is TRBJ1-2, with a possible D match to TRBD1 (5 bases). Trimming left V 0 bases short and J 5 bases short, with 14 bases between. Germline V CDR1 and CDR2: SGHRS, YFSETQ. The CDR3 covers 15 residues. CDR3 nucleotide sequence: TGCGCCAGCAGCTTGGACGGGGGTGTAGGGTATGGCTACACCTTC. Its translation: CASSLDGGVGYGYTF.

The genes are TRBV13 and TRBJ2-7; no definite D call. The CDR3 spans 14 residues. Trimming removed 4 bases at V and 4 bases at J, with 14 bases between. The V gene's germline CDR1 is PRHDT and CDR2 FYEKMQ (reference sequence). CDR3 sequence reads: CASSSGIWQYEQYF. The CDR3 DNA reads as TGTGCCAGCAGCTCCGGTATTTGGCAATACGAGCAGTACTTC.

The table lists this clone with a count of one. The rearrangement links TRBV30 to TRBJ2-5; D might be TRBD1 (6 bases). This CDR3 is built from 12 residues. Germline values: CDR1 GTSNPN, CDR2 SVGIG (reference sequence). V was cut by 4 bases and J by 2 bases, with 8 bases left in between. The CDR3 is CAWNQGQETQYF. The CDR3, as DNA: TGTGCCTGGAACCAGGGGCAAGAGACCCAGTACTTC.

This sequence joins TRBV10-1 and TRBJ1-1, with D maybe TRBD1 (5 bases). Germline CDR1 WNHNN, CDR2 SYGVQD (reference sequence). Trimming removed 2 bases from V and 11 bases from J, with 18 bases in between. The length of the CDR3 is 14 residues. The CDR3 DNA reads TGCGCCAGCAGTGAGGCCGGGACCCCCGGGTTGGCTTTCTTT. It specifies CASSEAGTPGLAFF.

The rearrangement joins TRBV2 to TRBJ1-5; D is unclear. The germline gives CDR1 SNHLY, CDR2 FYNNEI. V shed 8 bases and J shed 5 bases, with 13 bases lying between them. The CDR3 is 13 amino acids. CDR3 DNA: TGTGCCAGCGCGGGCCAGGCGGATCAGCCCCAGCATTTT. It specifies CASAGQADQPQHF.

This chain connects TRBV9 to TRBJ2-7; 10 positions agree with TRBD2. Germline-derived CDR1 and CDR2 are SGDLS and YYNGEE. The V segment lost 2 bases and the J segment 4 bases; nucleotides outside the gene matches: 18. The length of the CDR3 is 19 residues. The CDR3 loop is CASSVFPLLSGRALYEQYF. The CDR3 DNA sequence: TGTGCCAGCAGCGTTTTCCCCCTCCTAAGCGGGAGGGCCCTATACGAGCAGTACTTC.

This chain connects TRBV6-5 to TRBJ2-4, with a weak D call TRBD2 (5 bases). The CDR3 totals 15 residues. V was clipped by 0 bases and J by 0 bases, with 6 bases between them. Germline V gene data show CDR1 as MNHEY and CDR2 as SVGAGI. As DNA, the CDR3 is TGTGCCAGCAGTTACTCAGGACTAGCCAAAAACATTCAGTACTTC. Protein product: CASSYSGLAKNIQYF.

V gene TRBV6-6 combines with J gene TRBJ1-1, with 7 bases identical to TRBD1. V dropped 6 bases and J dropped 2; count of bases not matched to a gene: 12. Germline V gene data show CDR1 as MNHNY and CDR2 as SVGAGI (reference sequence). The CDR3 totals 16 residues. DNA of the CDR3: TGTGCCAGCAGCCTCCAGGGGGGGGCCTATAACACTGAAGCTTTCTTT. Its protein is CASSLQGGAYNTEAFF.

In this sample, this clone turned up once. The rearrangement joins TRBV14 to TRBJ2-5; no definite D call. Deletions cut 1 base from V and 4 bases from J, with 4 bases between. Germline lookup yields CDR1 SGHDN and CDR2 FVKESK. CDR3 length equals 12 residues. The CDR3 bases are TGTGCCAGCAGCCAAGTAGGAGAGACCCAGTACTTC. This encodes CASSQVGETQYF.

This clone was picked up one time. The chain carries TRBV19 and TRBJ1-4; unclear D gene. This CDR3 comprises 16 residues. V was pared by 3 bases and J by 5 bases, with 16 bases between. Per the germline V gene, CDR1 is LNHDA and CDR2 is SQIVND (reference sequence). This chain's CDR3 is CASSIQSGRINEKLFF. The CDR3 DNA is TGTGCCAGTAGTATCCAGTCCGGCAGAATAAATGAAAAACTGTTTTTT.

In the case of this clone: Mismatch with germline at one junction end may stem from a read error. CDR3 coding DNA: TGTGCCAGCAGTCCGAAGGGACAGTCCTTCTTC. Its protein product is CASSPKGQSFF. This chain links TRBV28 with TRBJ1-2; TRBD1 aligns across 7 bases. The CDR3 sequence is 11 residues long. Germline V gene data show CDR1 as MDHEN and CDR2 as SYDVKM.

The chain couples TRBV6-6 to TRBJ2-6, with D unresolved. This CDR3 is built from 15 residues. CDR1 MNHNY and CDR2 SVGAGI come from the germline V gene (reference sequence). V was shortened by 5 bases and J by 0 bases, with 8 bases between the two germline ends. The CDR3 loop is CASSPQSSGANVLTF. The CDR3 DNA is TGTGCCAGCAGTCCCCAGAGCTCTGGGGCCAACGTCCTGACTTTC.

The table lists this clone with a count of one. The chain uses TRBV4-2 and TRBJ1-4; a weak D match, TRBD1 (5 bases). Germline CDR1 and CDR2: LGHNA and YNFKEQ. CDR3 size: 16 residues. V lost 1 base to trimming and J lost 6 bases, with 15 bases between them. CDR3 protein: CASSQGSQGQYEKLFF. As DNA, the CDR3 is TGTGCCAGCAGCCAAGGGAGCCAGGGCCAATATGAAAAACTGTTTTTT.

The chain links TRBV29-1 to TRBJ2-7; TRBD2 matches 11 bases. From germline, CDR1 is SQVTM and CDR2 ANQGSEA. The trim removed 0 bases at V and 4 bases at J, leaving 14 bases unmatched. The CDR3 length is 18 residues. Written as DNA, the CDR3 is TGCAGCGTTGAAGATCAAGAACATTTAGCGGGAGGGCCTTACGAGCAGTACTTC. Its protein is CSVEDQEHLAGGPYEQYF.

This clone has just one count. This chain links TRBV9 with TRBJ1-3; 8 bases fit TRBD1. V lost 3 bases to trimming and J lost 3 bases; unmatched junction nucleotides: 11. This CDR3 spans 17 amino acids. CDR1 and CDR2 (germline): SGDLS, YYNGEE. The CDR3 loop is CASSATSDRDSGNTIYF. The CDR3 nucleotides read TGTGCCAGCAGCGCGACTTCGGACAGGGATAGTGGAAACACCATATATTTT.

The chain combines TRBV19 with TRBJ2-5; TRBD2 matches 8 bases. V dropped 4 bases and J dropped 5; count of bases not matched to a gene: 15. The CDR3 totals 17 residues. Germline V gives CDR1 LNHDA, CDR2 SQIVND (reference sequence). The CDR3 nucleotides read TGTGCCAGTAGTACCGGACTAGCACCACTTATTGGGGAGACCCAGTACTTC. Translating it yields CASSTGLAPLIGETQYF. Filled out from reference TRBV19 and TRBJ2-5, the complete variable domain reads DGGITQSPKYLFRKEGQNVTLSCEQNLNHDAMYWYRQDPGQGLRLIYYSQIVNDFQKGDIAEGYSVSREKKESFPLTVTSAQKNPTAFYLCASSTGLAPLIGETQYFGPGTRLLVL.